The present TCR beta chain was sequenced within a study of blood T cell repertoires in COVID-19. Repertoires were generated with immunoSEQ multiplex PCR, while TCRdb's copy carries only in-frame clones and drops some. The table includes about 250,000 clones, approximately 90% detected once. The CDR3 sequence is 16 residues long. The germline CDR1 and CDR2 sequences are SGHRS and YFSETQ. The V and J ends lost 0 bases and 6 bases, in that order; junction bases with no gene match: 5. This clonotype originated in a woman between 40 and 55 years old who had recovered from COVID-19. The V gene is TRBV5-1, the J gene TRBJ2-4; 11 nucleotides line up with TRBD2. What was sequenced was peripheral blood. The chain's CDR3 is CASSLGALAGANIQYF. As DNA, the CDR3 is TGCGCCAGCAGCTTGGGGGCACTAGCGGGAGCAAACATTCAGTACTTC.